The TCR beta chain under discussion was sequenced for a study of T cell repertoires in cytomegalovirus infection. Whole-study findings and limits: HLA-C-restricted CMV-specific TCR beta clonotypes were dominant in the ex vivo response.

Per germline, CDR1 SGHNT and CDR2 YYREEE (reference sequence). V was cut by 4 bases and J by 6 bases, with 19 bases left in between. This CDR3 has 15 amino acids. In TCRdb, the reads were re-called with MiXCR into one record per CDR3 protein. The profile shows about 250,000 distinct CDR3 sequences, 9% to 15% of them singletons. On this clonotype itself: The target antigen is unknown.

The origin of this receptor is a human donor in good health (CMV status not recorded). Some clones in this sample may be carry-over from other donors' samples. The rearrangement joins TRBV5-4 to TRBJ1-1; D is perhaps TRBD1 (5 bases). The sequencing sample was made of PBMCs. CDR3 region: CASSADSGPLSEAFF. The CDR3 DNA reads TGTGCCAGCAGCGCAGACAGCGGTCCTCTCTCTGAAGCTTTCTTT.